These T cell receptor beta chains were read from a single sample in a study of spatial heterogeneity in lung cancer. Via MiXCR, TCRdb re-called the 5' RACE reads, giving one row per CDR3 protein. Among around 120,000 distinct CDR3 sequences listed, 12% were seen once. The sample in question was PBMCs, obtained at follow-up. The receptors were sampled from a male donor with early-stage non-small cell lung cancer. The CDR3 runs from the conserved cysteine through the conserved F or W. Each record gives: clone size, V gene, J gene, D gene, CDR3 protein, CDR3 DNA. The D gene is left open where the match is weak. Part of the rows lack a size; the others show once, few, many or a class for expanded clones.

size: -; V: TRBV6-6; J: TRBJ1-4; D: -; CDR3: CASSYRSTNEKLFF; DNA: TGTGCCAGCAGTTATCGGTCGACTAATGAAAAACTGTTTTTT
size: -; V: TRBV27; J: TRBJ1-4; D: -; CDR3: CASSNRGYNEKLFF; DNA: TGTGCCAGCAGTAACCGGGGCTATAATGAAAAACTGTTTTTT
size: once; V: TRBV6-6; J: TRBJ1-1; D: -; CDR3: CASTNGRETEAFF; DNA: TGTGCCAGCACCAACGGGCGTGAGACTGAAGCTTTCTTT
size: many; V: TRBV11-3; J: TRBJ2-1; D: -; CDR3: CASSPRRANEQFF; DNA: TGTGCCAGCAGCCCTCGGAGGGCGAATGAGCAGTTCTTC
size: many; V: TRBV6-1; J: TRBJ2-7; D: -; CDR3: CASSEAAGRLAEQYF; DNA: TGTGCCAGCAGTGAAGCGGCGGGTCGTCTAGCGGAGCAGTACTTC
size: -; V: TRBV28; J: TRBJ1-6; D: TRBD1; CDR3: CASSLWGTAYNSPLHF; DNA: TGTGCCAGCAGTTTATGGGGGACAGCCTATAATTCACCCCTCCACTTT
size: -; V: TRBV7-2; J: TRBJ2-3; D: -; CDR3: CASSLTSLTTDTQYF; DNA: TGTGCCAGCAGCCTTACCAGTCTCACCACAGATACGCAGTATTTT
size: few; V: TRBV20-1; J: TRBJ2-1; D: -; CDR3: CSARRGGASSYNEQFF; DNA: TGCAGTGCTAGGAGGGGCGGGGCGAGCTCCTACAATGAGCAGTTCTTC
size: many; V: TRBV20-1; J: TRBJ1-5; D: -; CDR3: CSAIRTETSNQPQHF; DNA: TGCAGTGCTATTCGGACAGAAACTAGCAATCAGCCCCAGCATTTT
size: medium-sized; V: TRBV27; J: TRBJ1-2; D: -; CDR3: CASSSVWTETNYGYTF; DNA: TGTGCCAGCAGTTCCGTGTGGACAGAAACTAACTATGGCTACACCTTC
size: -; V: TRBV9; J: TRBJ1-2; D: -; CDR3: CASSVAGPGMGYTF; DNA: TGTGCCAGCAGCGTAGCGGGTCCAGGTATGGGCTACACCTTC
size: -; V: TRBV20-1; J: TRBJ1-5; D: -; CDR3: CSARDVGGDRNQPQHF; DNA: TGCAGTGCTAGAGATGTCGGCGGTGATAGGAATCAGCCCCAGCATTTT
size: few; V: TRBV28; J: TRBJ1-4; D: TRBD1; CDR3: CASSLDFRGYEKLFF; DNA: TGTGCCAGCAGCTTGGATTTCAGGGGGTATGAAAAACTGTTTTTT
size: few; V: TRBV7-3; J: TRBJ2-7; D: TRBD1; CDR3: CASSPGTGATYEQYF; DNA: TGTGCCAGCAGCCCGGGGACAGGGGCCACCTACGAGCAGTACTTC
size: many; V: TRBV20-1; J: TRBJ1-5; D: TRBD1; CDR3: CSARGRYRGSLRGLYQPQHF; DNA: TGCAGTGCTAGAGGCCGATACAGGGGGTCTCTGAGGGGCCTTTATCAGCCCCAGCATTTT
size: few; V: TRBV24-1; J: TRBJ1-1; D: -; CDR3: CATSKQGNGGTEAFF; DNA: TGTGCCACCAGCAAACAGGGAAATGGGGGTACTGAAGCTTTCTTT
size: -; V: TRBV5-4; J: TRBJ2-5; D: TRBD1; CDR3: CASSLDLGQRETQYF; DNA: TGTGCCAGCAGCTTGGATCTGGGACAGCGAGAGACCCAGTACTTC
size: -; V: TRBV6-4; J: TRBJ2-2; D: -; CDR3: CASTLRRETGELFF; DNA: TGTGCCAGCACCCTGCGGCGGGAAACCGGGGAGCTGTTTTTT
size: few; V: TRBV10-3; J: TRBJ2-7; D: -; CDR3: CAISISSYEQYF; DNA: TGTGCCATCAGTATCTCTTCCTACGAGCAGTACTTC
size: few; V: TRBV6-1; J: TRBJ1-2; D: TRBD1; CDR3: CATSRAPGGELYGYTF; DNA: TGTGCCACCTCTAGGGCGCCAGGGGGAGAGCTCTATGGCTACACCTTC
size: few; V: TRBV7-9; J: TRBJ1-4; D: -; CDR3: CASSADSSGYEKLFF; DNA: TGTGCCAGCAGCGCCGACAGCTCCGGCTATGAAAAACTGTTTTTT
size: -; V: TRBV4-1; J: TRBJ2-1; D: TRBD1; CDR3: CASSQRQGRGPDNEQFF; DNA: TGCGCCAGCAGCCAGCGACAGGGGAGAGGACCTGACAATGAGCAGTTCTTC
size: -; V: TRBV9; J: TRBJ1-4; D: -; CDR3: CASSVQGVGEKLFF; DNA: TGTGCCAGCAGCGTACAGGGCGTCGGTGAAAAACTGTTTTTT
size: few; V: TRBV18; J: TRBJ2-7; D: -; CDR3: CASSPMGDGEQYF; DNA: TGTGCCAGCTCACCAATGGGGGATGGTGAGCAGTACTTC
size: many; V: TRBV20-1; J: TRBJ2-6; D: -; CDR3: CSAGDWDSGANVLTF; DNA: TGCAGTGCAGGAGATTGGGACTCTGGGGCCAACGTCCTGACTTTC
size: -; V: TRBV2; J: TRBJ2-2; D: TRBD1; CDR3: CASTLDRVNTGELFF; DNA: TGTGCCAGCACCCTAGACAGGGTGAACACCGGGGAGCTGTTTTTT
size: -; V: TRBV11-2; J: TRBJ2-1; D: -; CDR3: CASSSGPYNEQFF; DNA: TGTGCCAGCAGCTCGGGACCGTACAATGAGCAGTTCTTC
size: -; V: TRBV7-9; J: TRBJ2-4; D: -; CDR3: CASSYGQLAKNIQYF; DNA: TGTGCCAGCAGCTATGGACAGCTAGCCAAAAACATTCAGTACTTC
size: -; V: TRBV4-1; J: TRBJ1-5; D: -; CDR3: CASSQAVGNLQPQHF; DNA: TGCGCCAGCAGCCAAGCAGTTGGGAATCTTCAGCCCCAGCATTTT
size: -; V: TRBV12-3/TRBV12-4; J: TRBJ2-3; D: -; CDR3: CASFLGGTSTDTQYF; DNA: TGTGCCAGCTTTTTAGGGGGGACAAGCACAGATACGCAGTATTTT
size: few; V: TRBV4-1; J: TRBJ2-1; D: TRBD1; CDR3: CASSQIHRGRYNEQFF; DNA: TGCGCCAGCAGCCAAATTCACAGGGGAAGGTACAATGAGCAGTTCTTC
size: -; V: TRBV18; J: TRBJ1-2; D: TRBD1; CDR3: CASSPQDRGNYGYTF; DNA: TGTGCCAGCTCACCTCAGGACAGGGGCAACTATGGCTACACCTTC
size: few; V: TRBV7-6; J: TRBJ1-1; D: -; CDR3: CASSFGKGNTEAFF; DNA: TGTGCCAGCAGCTTTGGTAAGGGAAACACTGAAGCTTTCTTT
size: many; V: TRBV20-1; J: TRBJ2-3; D: TRBD1; CDR3: CSGGTGGSTQYF; DNA: TGCAGTGGAGGGACAGGGGGCAGTACGCAGTATTTT
size: many; V: TRBV5-1; J: TRBJ2-7; D: -; CDR3: CASSLEGWQQGHYEQYF; DNA: TGCGCCAGCAGCTTGGAGGGTTGGCAGCAGGGGCACTACGAGCAGTACTTC
size: many; V: TRBV3-1; J: TRBJ2-1; D: TRBD2; CDR3: CASKMGTTYNEQFF; DNA: TGTGCCAGCAAAATGGGGACTACCTACAATGAGCAGTTCTTC
size: -; V: TRBV6-2/TRBV6-3; J: TRBJ1-5; D: TRBD1; CDR3: CASSYSGTAYSNQPQHF; DNA: TGTGCCAGCAGTTACTCTGGGACAGCGTATAGCAATCAGCCCCAGCATTTT
size: -; V: TRBV24-1; J: TRBJ2-1; D: -; CDR3: CATSEIGRNNEQFF; DNA: TGTGCCACCAGTGAGATTGGGAGAAACAATGAGCAGTTCTTC
size: -; V: TRBV29-1; J: TRBJ2-1; D: -; CDR3: CSASGATEGYNEQFF; DNA: TGCAGCGCCTCCGGAGCAACCGAGGGCTACAATGAGCAGTTCTTC
size: few; V: TRBV5-1; J: TRBJ1-6; D: -; CDR3: CASSLDGGIGSSPLHF; DNA: TGCGCCAGCAGCTTGGACGGGGGGATTGGTTCGTCACCCCTCCACTTT
size: few; V: TRBV7-3; J: TRBJ2-7; D: TRBD1; CDR3: CASSLTGDRHEQYF; DNA: TGTGCCAGCAGCTTAACAGGGGACAGACACGAGCAGTACTTC
size: few; V: TRBV12-3/TRBV12-4; J: TRBJ2-2; D: -; CDR3: CASSHRAGELFF; DNA: TGTGCCAGCAGCCACAGGGCCGGGGAGCTGTTTTTT